This T cell receptor (beta chain) was observed in a study of identical twins. TCRdb ran MiXCR on the 5' RACE reads and lists one entry per CDR3 protein. The repertoire consists of fewer than 250,000 distinct CDR3 sequences, with about 15% occurring once and the leading ten covering about 38%. This clonotype was detected only a few times. Per the germline V gene, CDR1 is SGHAT and CDR2 is FQNNGV. This CDR3 is built from 14 residues. Trimming removed 5 bases at V and 1 base at J, with 12 bases between. This sample was also put to use in a study of T cells expressing NK-cell markers. That work states: The contribution of dominant NKG2C+ clonotypes to CD8+ T cells in five to seven donors was about 1.0-7.0%.

The chain combines TRBV11-2 with TRBJ2-7; the D call may be TRBD1 or TRBD2 (5 bases each). Sequencing was done on a sample of CD8+ T cells sorted from blood. The receptor was isolated from a young woman in good health. The CDR3 loop reads CASSALGESYEQYF. CDR3 sequence (DNA): TGTGCCAGCAGCGCCTTGGGGGAGTCCTACGAGCAGTACTTC. The full variable domain, in which reference TRBV11-2 and TRBJ2-7 provide the parts outside the CDR3, is EAGVAQSPRYKIIEKRQSVAFWCNPISGHATLYWYQQILGQGPKLLIQFQNNGVVDDSQLPKDRFSAERLKGVDSTLKIQPAKLEDSAVYLCASSALGESYEQYFGPGTRLTVT.